This is a list of T cell receptor beta chains from one sample in a study of T cell responses to AZD1222 COVID-19 vaccine. Here immunoSEQ multiplex PCR was the method, and the copy in TCRdb shows in-frame clones only, minus some. The data hold about 96,000 clones, with 85% to 90% observed a single time. The specimen comprised peripheral blood, sampled on day 0 of AZD1222 vaccination. The receptor set was obtained from an adult in good health. CDR3s include the opening cysteine and the closing phenylalanine or tryptophan. A D gene is named only where the DNA matches it firmly. Not all rows give a size; the values are once, few, many and, for expanded clones, a class.

j_call d_call v_call clone_size cdr3_nt cdr3_aa
TRBJ2-1 TRBD2 TRBV6-4 once TGTGCCAGCAAGGTAGCGGGAGAATACAATGAGCAGTTCTTC CASKVAGEYNEQFF
TRBJ2-3 NA TRBV7-2 NA TGTGCCAGCAGCCATACCCAAGATACGCAGTATTTT CASSHTQDTQYF
TRBJ2-1 TRBD2 TRBV6-5 NA TGTGCCAGCAGACAGCGGGAGGGGGTCAATGAGCAGTTCTTC CASRQREGVNEQFF
TRBJ1-1 NA TRBV12-3/TRBV12-4 once TGTGCCAGCAGCCGGGGCGCGAACACTGAAGCTTTCTTT CASSRGANTEAFF
TRBJ2-7 NA TRBV12-3/TRBV12-4 NA TGTGCCAGCAGTTTACTGGGGGCAGACGAGCAGTACTTC CASSLLGADEQYF
TRBJ1-6 NA TRBV19 NA TGTGCCAGTAGTATCCGCCTGCCAGGAGGGGCCGTTAATTCACCCCTCCACTTT CASSIRLPGGAVNSPLHF
TRBJ2-7 TRBD1 TRBV19 NA TGTGCCAGTAGTAAGGAAGCCCCGTGCACAGGGGGCTGCGAGCAGTACTTC CASSKEAPCTGGCEQYF
TRBJ2-3 NA TRBV12-3/TRBV12-4 NA TGTGCCAGCACGATCACAGATACGCAGTATTTT CASTITDTQYF
TRBJ2-3 NA TRBV6-4 NA TGTGCCAGCAGTGACAACGGGAATGCAGATACGCAGTATTTT CASSDNGNADTQYF
TRBJ2-4 TRBD2 TRBV28 NA TGTGCCAGCAGTCCTAGCGGGGTAGCCAAAAACATTCAGTACTTC CASSPSGVAKNIQYF
TRBJ2-7 TRBD1 TRBV5-1 NA TGCGCCAGCAGAGAGGGACAGGAGTACGAGCAGTACTTC CASREGQEYEQYF
TRBJ2-6 TRBD1 TRBV18 NA TGTGCCAGCTCGCGGACAGGGGCTGGGGCCAACGTCCTGACTTTC CASSRTGAGANVLTF
TRBJ2-2 NA TRBV30 NA TGTGCCTGGGTGGACACCGGGGAGCTGTTTTTT CAWVDTGELFF
TRBJ2-3 NA TRBV7-6 NA TGTGCCAGCAGCTTAAGCACAGATACGCAGTATTTT CASSLSTDTQYF
TRBJ2-1 NA TRBV6-5 NA TGTGCCAGCAGTTACGGGGGACGGTCCAATGAGCAGTTCTTC CASSYGGRSNEQFF
TRBJ2-5 TRBD2 TRBV28 NA TGTGCCAGCGATGTGGGGAGGGGCCAAGAGACCCAGTACTTC CASDVGRGQETQYF
TRBJ2-7 NA TRBV30 NA TGTGCCTGGAGTGGAGGGGCTCTCTACGAGCAGTACTTC CAWSGGALYEQYF
TRBJ2-5 NA TRBV7-2 NA TGTGCCAGCAGCTTAACCGGTTGGGGAGAGACCCAGTACTTC CASSLTGWGETQYF
TRBJ1-4 NA TRBV27 NA TGTGCCAGCAGTTTTTTGGCCGCAACTAATGAAAAACTGTTTTTT CASSFLAATNEKLFF
TRBJ2-2 NA TRBV19 NA TGTGCAAGTAGTATAGTGGGTCATACCGGGGAGCTGTTTTTT CASSIVGHTGELFF
TRBJ1-3 NA TRBV18 NA TGTGCCAGCTCACCACTACGGAGCTCTGGAAACACCATATATTTT CASSPLRSSGNTIYF
TRBJ1-5 NA TRBV6-4 NA TGTGCCAGCAGTGCCCGTGAGTCGGGCCAGCCCCAGCATTTT CASSARESGQPQHF
TRBJ1-5 NA TRBV19 few TGTGCCAGTAGTGATTCAGGGGCGGGAAATCAGCCCCAGCATTTT CASSDSGAGNQPQHF
TRBJ2-5 NA TRBV13 NA TGTGCCAGCAGCCCGGACACGTACCAAGAGACCCAGTACTTC CASSPDTYQETQYF